Below, 31 T cell receptor beta chains from the same sample are listed, as sequenced in a study of T cell changes during pregnancy in multiple sclerosis. Measured with immunoSEQ multiplex PCR; TCRdb has only the in-frame clones, and not every one. The sample has tens of thousands of clones; approximately 92% are singletons. The sequenced sample was CD4+ T cells from peripheral blood mononuclear cells, obtained in the third trimester of pregnancy. The receptors here all came from a female donor with multiple sclerosis, enrolled in a pregnancy study.

This rearrangement joins TRBV27 to TRBJ1-2; D perhaps matches TRBD1 (6 bases). The CDR3 sequence is 12 residues long. Germline V CDR1 and CDR2: MNHEY, SMNVEV (reference sequence). The V end was cut by 5 bases, the J end by 5 bases, with 9 bases between. The CDR3 DNA reads TGTGCCAGCAGTACTGGACAGTATGGCTACACCTTC. Translating it yields CASSTGQYGYTF.

V is TRBV15 and J is TRBJ2-1, with D unresolved. The ends were cut back, 0 bases at V and 7 bases at J, with 10 bases in the middle. Germline V gene sequence: CDR1 LNHNV, CDR2 YYDKDF (reference sequence). The CDR3 loop spans 14 amino acids. DNA for the CDR3: TGTGCCACCAGCAGAGATCGGCACGGGAATGAGCAGTTCTTC. This translates into CATSRDRHGNEQFF.

A remark on this clone: At one end, the junction sequence differs from germline, possibly due to a read error. This rearrangement joins TRBV7-7 to TRBJ2-7, with D possibly being TRBD2 (6 bases). Germline CDR1 SSHAT, CDR2 FNYEAQ (reference sequence). The CDR3 runs 14 residues. The CDR3 sequence: CASSLIAGKGEQYF. CDR3 sequence (DNA): TGTGCTAGCAGCTTAATCGCGGGGAAAGGAGAGCAGTACTTC.

In DNA, the CDR3 is TGTGCCAGCAGTGAATATAGAGGGGGCGCTGGGGCCAACGTCCTGACTTTC. It encodes CASSEYRGGAGANVLTF. The gene calls are TRBV25-1 and TRBJ2-6; TRBD1 agrees at 7 bases. Germline lookup yields CDR1 MGHDK and CDR2 SYGVNS. J gave up 2 bases and V 0 bases, and 4 bases lay outside the gene matches. This CDR3 is 17 amino acids long.

The CDR3 nucleotides are TGCAGCGCTAGACTAGCGGGAGGCACCGGGGAGCTGTTTTTT. Its translation is CSARLAGGTGELFF. The chain couples TRBV29-1 to TRBJ2-2; 13 positions agree with TRBD2. The CDR3 consists of 14 residues. The V and J ends lost 7 bases and 4 bases, in that order; junction bases with no gene match: 3. The germline V gene has CDR1 SQVTM and CDR2 ANQGSEA.

The sample holds one count of this clone. The chain carries TRBV28 and TRBJ2-1; TRBD1 aligns across 8 bases. The CDR3 is made up of 14 amino acids. Germline assignment: CDR1 MDHEN and CDR2 SYDVKM. With 6 bases clipped from V and 7 bases from J, the junction kept 8 bases outside the gene matches. CDR3 nucleotide sequence: TGTGCCAGCAGCCTCCGGACAGGGAAAAATGAGCAGTTCTTC. Translated: CASSLRTGKNEQFF.

The rearrangement joins TRBV6-5 to TRBJ2-1; 8 positions agree with TRBD2. V lost 2 bases and J lost 9; bases outside the gene matches: 9. The CDR3 has 15 amino acids. Germline assignment: CDR1 MNHEY and CDR2 SVGAGI. CDR3 in amino acids: CASSYNGRALVEQFF. CDR3 coding DNA: TGTGCCAGCAGTTACAACGGGAGGGCCTTAGTTGAGCAGTTCTTC.

The V gene is TRBV5-4, the J gene TRBJ1-5, with 7 bases fitting TRBD1. This CDR3 region has 14 residues. Looked up from germline, CDR1 is SGHNT and CDR2 is YYREEE (reference sequence). The V and J ends lost 4 bases and 6 bases, in that order; junction bases with no gene match: 7. The CDR3 DNA follows: TGTGCCAGCAGCCCCGGGACAGTTGGTCAGCCCCAGCATTTT. This gives the protein CASSPGTVGQPQHF.

This rearrangement joins TRBV7-8 to TRBJ2-7, with 8 nucleotides matching TRBD1. The CDR3 extends over 14 amino acids. Trimming at V came to 0 bases and at J to 3 bases, leaving 1 base not matched to a gene. Germline CDR1 reads SGHVS; CDR2 reads FQNEAQ. The CDR3 is CASSLAGTGYEQYF. The CDR3 DNA reads TGTGCCAGCAGCTTAGCGGGGACAGGCTACGAGCAGTACTTC.

V and J are TRBV15 and TRBJ2-1; 11 positions match TRBD1. Germline assignment: CDR1 LNHNV and CDR2 YYDKDF (reference sequence). After removal of 2 bases from V and 7 bases from J, the junction contained 10 bases not matched to a gene. The CDR3 loop spans 17 amino acids. CDR3 sequence (DNA): TGTGCCACCAGCAGATTTATCGGACAGGGGGCAGTGAATGAGCAGTTCTTC. Translated, it gives CATSRFIGQGAVNEQFF.

The rearrangement joins TRBV7-9 to TRBJ2-7; no clear D. CDR3 length: 12 amino acids. V was shortened by 4 bases and J by 3 bases, with 7 bases between the two germline ends. Germline CDR1 is SEHNR and CDR2 is FQNEAQ (reference sequence). CDR3 bases: TGTGCCAGCAGCTCAGAAATCTACGAGCAGTACTTC. As protein: CASSSEIYEQYF.

This clone was counted only a few times. V is TRBV19 and J is TRBJ2-2; TRBD2 matches at 12 bases. Looked up from germline, CDR1 is LNHDA and CDR2 is SQIVND (reference sequence). This CDR3 is 17 amino acids long. V shed 3 bases, J shed 4 bases, and the junction held 6 bases outside the gene matches. The CDR3 reads CASSMGTSGRITGELFF. CDR3 in DNA: TGTGCCAGTAGTATGGGTACTAGCGGGAGGATCACCGGGGAGCTGTTTTTT.

A single count supports this clone. The genes are TRBV18 and TRBJ2-7; 7 nucleotides line up with TRBD2. Germline V gene data show CDR1 as KGHSH and CDR2 as LQKENI. CDR3 length equals 14 residues. After removal of 0 bases from V and 2 bases from J, the junction contained 1 base not matched to a gene. CDR3 protein: CASSPPSGTYEQYF. The CDR3 DNA is TGTGCCAGCTCACCACCCAGCGGGACCTACGAGCAGTACTTC. The full variable domain, in which reference TRBV18 and TRBJ2-7 provide the parts outside the CDR3, is NAGVMQNPRHLVRRRGQEARLRCSPMKGHSHVYWYRQLPEEGLKFMVYLQKENIIDESGMPKERFSAEFPKEGPSILRIQQVVRGDSAAYFCASSPPSGTYEQYFGPGTRLTVT.

This sequence joins TRBV5-1 and TRBJ2-3; maybe TRBD2 (5 bases). The germline V gene encodes CDR1 SGHRS and CDR2 YFSETQ. The V end was cut by 6 bases, the J end by 5 bases, with 19 bases between. CDR3 length: 15 residues. The CDR3 nucleotides read TGCGCCAGCAAATCCGGCTCGCGGGCAGGAGATACGCAGTATTTT. It codes for CASKSGSRAGDTQYF.

The chain uses TRBV19 and TRBJ2-5; tentatively, D is TRBD2 (6 bases). The V and J ends lost 3 bases and 5 bases respectively, with 19 bases between them. The germline V gene has CDR1 LNHDA and CDR2 SQIVND (reference sequence). The CDR3 contains 16 residues. CDR3 protein: CASSMSVGRGLETQYF. The CDR3 DNA reads as TGTGCCAGTAGTATGAGCGTTGGAAGGGGACTTGAGACCCAGTACTTC.

The CDR3 here is CASTWTGVKTQYF. The CDR3 nucleotides are TGTGCCAGCACCTGGACAGGGGTAAAGACCCAGTACTTC. The chain uses TRBV6-5 and TRBJ2-5, with 9 bases matching TRBD1. The CDR3 runs 13 residues. Germline trimming cut 7 bases from V and 6 bases from J; bases unmatched to any gene: 6. Looked up from germline, CDR1 is MNHEY and CDR2 is SVGAGI.

This chain uses TRBV19 with TRBJ1-5; 9 bases are shared with TRBD1. The CDR3 runs 17 residues. V was clipped by 5 bases and J by 5 bases; unmatched bases: 13. The germline V gene encodes CDR1 LNHDA and CDR2 SQIVND (reference sequence). DNA of the CDR3: TGTGCCAGTAGTTTTGGACAGGGGCTCACCCTCCATCAGCCCCAGCATTTT. The encoded protein is CASSFGQGLTLHQPQHF.

This clone was detected once. The rearrangement links TRBV6-5 to TRBJ2-3; the D is unclear. The CDR3 sequence is 14 residues long. V was shortened by 6 bases and J by 0 bases, with 10 bases between the two germline ends. Per germline, CDR1 MNHEY and CDR2 SVGAGI. The CDR3 is CASSLGSSTDTQYF. The DNA for the CDR3 is TGTGCCAGCAGCCTCGGTTCTAGCACAGATACGCAGTATTTT.

J is TRBJ2-5 and V is TRBV5-1, with a weak D call TRBD2 (5 bases). V was pared by 1 base and J by 5 bases, with 12 bases between. There are 14 residues in the CDR3. CDR1 is SGHRS, CDR2 YFSETQ, per germline. CDR3 in amino acids: CASSLYSGWETQYF. The CDR3 region has the DNA TGCGCCAGCAGCTTGTATTCGGGGTGGGAGACCCAGTACTTC.

The chain carries TRBV5-1 and TRBJ2-3; possibly TRBD2 for D (6 bases). This CDR3 contains 12 residues. Per germline, CDR1 SGHRS and CDR2 YFSETQ. Trimming took off 4 bases at V and 5 bases at J, with 8 bases between the two ends. CDR3 residues: CASSPGVDTQYF. Written as DNA, the CDR3 is TGCGCCAGCAGCCCGGGAGTAGATACGCAGTATTTT.

The V and J genes are TRBV28 and TRBJ1-1; weak D call: TRBD1 (6 bases). Trimming stripped 1 base from V and 5 bases from J, with 8 bases between. The CDR3 contains 13 residues. From germline, CDR1 is MDHEN and CDR2 SYDVKM. The CDR3 coding sequence is TGTGCCAGCAGTTTATTAGGGGGTACTGAAGCTTTCTTT. It is translated as CASSLLGGTEAFF.

This clone was picked up one time. The V gene is TRBV5-1, the J gene TRBJ2-5; TRBD1 aligns across 8 bases. The germline V gene has CDR1 SGHRS and CDR2 YFSETQ. This CDR3 contains 15 residues. J gave up 3 bases and V 5 bases, and 9 bases lay outside the gene matches. This chain's CDR3 is CASRYSGQGKETQYF. CDR3 coding DNA: TGCGCCAGCAGGTACTCTGGACAGGGAAAAGAGACCCAGTACTTC. Based on the CDR3 plus reference TRBV5-1 and TRBJ2-5, the full variable domain is KAGVTQTPRYLIKTRGQQVTLSCSPISGHRSVSWYQQTPGQGLQFLFEYFSETQRNKGNFPGRFSGRQFSNSRSEMNVSTLELGDSALYLCASRYSGQGKETQYFGPGTRLLVL.

V usage is TRBV11-3 and J usage is TRBJ2-1; 7 nucleotides match TRBD1. The CDR3 spans 15 residues. J gave up 4 bases and V 3 bases, and 6 bases lay outside the gene matches. In germline, CDR1 is SGHNT, CDR2 YENEEA. CDR3: CASSFTGTEYNEQFF. Here the CDR3 DNA reads TGTGCCAGCAGCTTCACCGGGACAGAATACAATGAGCAGTTCTTC.

The chain has TRBV5-5 and TRBJ1-4; D gene uncertain. Per the germline V gene, CDR1 is SGHKS and CDR2 is YYEKEE (reference sequence). The CDR3 covers 16 residues. V was clipped by 0 bases and J by 8 bases, with 17 bases between them. The CDR3 DNA is TGTGCCAGCAGCTTGGGCGAACCGCTCGTGGGCGAAAAACTGTTTTTT. Translating it yields CASSLGEPLVGEKLFF.

This chain links TRBV6-5 with TRBJ2-2; TRBD2 aligns across 11 bases. From germline, CDR1 is MNHEY and CDR2 SVGAGI. V shed 5 bases, J shed 5 bases, and the junction held 4 bases outside the gene matches. CDR3 length: 15 amino acids. CDR3 nucleotide sequence: TGTGCCAGCAGTCGGGTAGCGGGAGGGACCGGGGAGCTGTTTTTT. It specifies CASSRVAGGTGELFF.

The chain combines TRBV4-1 with TRBJ2-1; no definite D call. The V end was cut by 1 base, the J end by 5 bases, with 15 bases between. Germline V gene data show CDR1 as MGHRA and CDR2 as YSYEKL. This CDR3 is built from 16 residues. The chain's CDR3 is CASSQVAQYTHNEQFF. The CDR3 DNA sequence: TGCGCCAGCAGCCAAGTCGCGCAATATACTCACAATGAGCAGTTCTTC.

The chain couples TRBV29-1 to TRBJ2-7, with 7 bases aligning to TRBD1. Germline-derived CDR1 and CDR2 are SQVTM and ANQGSEA. The V segment lost 4 bases and the J segment 4 bases; nucleotides outside the gene matches: 4. The CDR3 length is 12 residues. The CDR3 DNA sequence: TGCAGCGTTGGGGACAGCGATTACGAGCAGTACTTC. It codes for CSVGDSDYEQYF.

The V and J genes are TRBV10-1 and TRBJ1-5; D call uncertain. Germline CDR1 is WNHNN and CDR2 is SYGVQD (reference sequence). This CDR3 comprises 13 residues. V shed 8 bases and J shed 4 bases, with 12 bases lying between them. The CDR3, as DNA: TGCGCCAGCCTGGTCGGGATTAATCAGCCCCAGCATTTT. It is translated as CASLVGINQPQHF.

The chain joins TRBV6-6 to TRBJ1-2; D is perhaps TRBD1 (5 bases). V lost 5 bases and J 5 bases, leaving 12 bases between the germline ends. Germline CDR1 reads MNHNY; CDR2 reads SVGAGI (reference sequence). The CDR3 extends over 13 amino acids. This CDR3 is CASSTGAVYGYTF. DNA for the CDR3: TGTGCCAGCAGTACTGGGGCAGTGTATGGCTACACCTTC.

The J gene is TRBJ2-1, the V gene TRBV2, with 10 bases that match TRBD2. Germline CDR1 reads SNHLY; CDR2 reads FYNNEI. Trimming took 2 bases from V and 5 from J; bases not matched to a gene: 3. The CDR3 is 15 amino acids. The CDR3 protein is CASSEMGLANNEQFF. The CDR3 nucleotides read TGTGCCAGCAGTGAAATGGGACTAGCGAACAATGAGCAGTTCTTC.

This chain joins TRBV11-3 and TRBJ2-1, with 8 bases matching TRBD2. Per the germline V gene, CDR1 is SGHNT and CDR2 is YENEEA. With V trimmed by 0 bases and J by 4 bases, 8 bases remained unmatched. The CDR3 spans 17 residues. As DNA, the CDR3 is TGTGCCAGCAGCTTAGAATCCCCTAGCGGGTCTTACAATGAGCAGTTCTTC. Its protein product is CASSLESPSGSYNEQFF.